This T cell receptor beta chain was recovered during a study of cytomegalovirus exposure and HLA in healthy donors. Primers: 60 Vbeta forward and 13 Jbeta reverse. TCRdb's copy holds only in-frame clones and misses some; the assay was immunoSEQ multiplex PCR. The sample lists fewer than 250,000 clones; 87% were seen once. This CDR3 region has 15 residues. V was clipped by 0 bases and J by 3 bases; unmatched bases: 5. CDR1 GTSNPN and CDR2 SVGIG come from the germline V gene (reference sequence). Sampled while nominally healthy, donors likely had unrecorded immune exposures. The sequencing sample was made of PBMCs. This clonotype was sampled from a boy under 10 years old in good health and CMV-seronegative. The rearrangement joins TRBV30 to TRBJ1-5, with 7 bases fitting TRBD1. The CDR3 sequence: CAWSVPDRFNQPQHF. In DNA form, the CDR3 reads TGTGCCTGGAGTGTACCGGACAGGTTCAATCAGCCCCAGCATTTT. The variable domain in full, with the rest retrieved from reference TRBV30 and TRBJ1-5, is SQTIHQWPATLVQPVGSPLSLECTVEGTSNPNLYWYRQAAGRGLQLLFYSVGIGQISSEVPQNLSASRPQDRQFILSSKKLLLSDSGFYLCAWSVPDRFNQPQHFGDGTRLSIL.